One sample yielded the 25 T cell receptor beta chains listed below, sequenced in a study of cytomegalovirus exposure and HLA in healthy donors. With 60 Vbeta and 13 Jbeta primers, the PCR was carried out. Sequencing was performed with immunoSEQ multiplex PCR; in TCRdb, only in-frame clones are kept and a portion is missing. The table shows more than 150,000 clones, with about three quarters occurring only once. Sequencing used PBMCs. The receptors shown here come from a man between 18 and 29 years old in good health and CMV-seronegative.

This clone was counted once. The rearrangement joins TRBV7-3 to TRBJ2-1, with a weak D call TRBD1 (6 bases). CDR1 and CDR2 from the germline V gene are SGHTA and FQGTGA. The CDR3 extends over 13 amino acids. Trimming stripped 4 bases from V and 6 bases from J, with 10 bases between. For the CDR3, the DNA is TGTGCCAGCAGCTCAGCAGGGGCCAATGAGCAGTTCTTC. It is translated as CASSSAGANEQFF.

The V gene is TRBV29-1, the J gene TRBJ1-3; the D is unclear. Germline lookup yields CDR1 SQVTM and CDR2 ANQGSEA. There are 12 residues in the CDR3. Trimming shortened V by 0 bases and J by 4 bases, and 4 bases separated the two germline ends. The CDR3 protein is CSVEERGNTIYF. Written as DNA, the CDR3 is TGCAGCGTTGAAGAGAGGGGAAACACCATATATTTT.

V usage is TRBV6-1 and J usage is TRBJ1-1; TRBD1 agrees at 10 bases. CDR3 size: 16 residues. Germline V gene sequence: CDR1 MNHNS, CDR2 SASEGT. V shed 2 bases and J 5 bases; nucleotides not matched to a gene: 8. CDR3 sequence reads: CASSELGGQGRTEAFF. For the CDR3, the DNA is TGTGCCAGCAGTGAATTAGGGGGACAGGGGAGGACTGAAGCTTTCTTT.

The gene calls are TRBV14 and TRBJ2-5; 10 bases map to TRBD1. This CDR3 has 21 amino acids. Germline assignment: CDR1 SGHDN and CDR2 FVKESK. Trimming removed 2 bases from V and 5 bases from J; junction bases left unmatched: 23. This CDR3 is CASSQKTTGQGSCCYTETQYF. CDR3 bases: TGTGCCAGCAGCCAAAAAACTACGGGACAGGGGTCATGTTGTTATACCGAGACCCAGTACTTC.

V and J are TRBV29-1 and TRBJ1-1, with D hard to call. There are 12 residues in the CDR3. V was trimmed by 4 bases and J by 2 bases, leaving 8 bases between them. Germline values: CDR1 SQVTM, CDR2 ANQGSEA. The CDR3 bases are TGCAGCGTTGCAACAGATAACACTGAAGCTTTCTTT. Its protein is CSVATDNTEAFF.

The chain carries TRBV2 and TRBJ1-5, with 9 nucleotides matching TRBD1. In germline, CDR1 is SNHLY, CDR2 FYNNEI. The J segment lost 7 bases and the V segment lost 1 base, leaving 8 bases of the junction unmatched. CDR3 length: 16 residues. The CDR3: CASSEERGQGGQPQHF. The CDR3 DNA reads as TGTGCCAGCAGTGAAGAGAGGGGACAGGGAGGGCAGCCCCAGCATTTT.

The chain employs TRBV7-3 and TRBJ2-1; TRBD1 matches 9 bases. CDR1 is SGHTA, CDR2 FQGTGA, per germline. CDR3 length equals 14 residues. Germline trimming cut 3 bases from V and 6 bases from J; bases unmatched to any gene: 3. The CDR3 sequence: CASSLGQGGNEQFF. The CDR3 bases are TGTGCCAGCAGCTTGGGACAGGGCGGCAATGAGCAGTTCTTC. The full variable domain, its missing parts supplied by reference TRBV7-3 and TRBJ2-1, is GAGVSQTPSNKVTEKGKYVELRCDPISGHTALYWYRQSLGQGPEFLIYFQGTGAADDSGLPNDRFFAVRPEGSVSTLKIQRTERGDSAVYLCASSLGQGGNEQFFGPGTRLTVL.

J is TRBJ1-5 and V is TRBV2; D remains ambiguous. CDR1 is SNHLY and CDR2 is FYNNEI in the germline V gene. This CDR3 spans 14 amino acids. V was trimmed by 6 bases and J by 2 bases, leaving 11 bases between them. For the CDR3, the DNA is TGTGCCAGCAGAGGCCTAGGAGGCAATCAGCCCCAGCATTTT. This codes for CASRGLGGNQPQHF.

J is TRBJ1-1 and V is TRBV7-2; D is possibly TRBD1 (6 bases). Trimming took off 5 bases at V and 0 bases at J, with 13 bases between the two ends. The germline gives CDR1 SGHTA, CDR2 FQGNSA. CDR3 length: 15 amino acids. CDR3 residues: CASSPTGTMNTEAFF. The CDR3 DNA is TGTGCCAGCAGCCCCACAGGGACGATGAACACTGAAGCTTTCTTT.

This chain connects TRBV4-3 to TRBJ2-1; 9 bases are a match to TRBD2. The V segment lost 0 bases and the J segment 8 bases; nucleotides outside the gene matches: 14. Germline CDR1 and CDR2: LGHNA and YSLEER. The CDR3 length is 18 residues. The CDR3, as DNA: TGCGCCAGCAGCCAAGATCTACCCCCCTTGCGGGGGGGCGATGAGCAGTTCTTC. Its translation: CASSQDLPPLRGGDEQFF.

Only one count was recorded for this clone. Other DNA sequences in the sample encode the same CDR3. The rearrangement links TRBV6-1 to TRBJ2-1; TRBD2 might be the D (5 bases). The CDR3 is 15 amino acids. CDR1 MNHNS and CDR2 SASEGT come from the germline V gene. With 2 bases removed from V and 6 bases from J, the gap between germline ends came to 14 bases. In DNA form, the CDR3 reads TGTGCCAGCAGTGAACCGGGGAGATACGGCAATGAGCAGTTCTTC. As protein: CASSEPGRYGNEQFF.

The rearrangement links TRBV2 to TRBJ2-7; weak D call: TRBD1 (6 bases). V lost 7 bases and J 1 base, leaving 11 bases between the germline ends. Germline V gene lookup returns CDR1 SNHLY and CDR2 FYNNEI. There are 13 residues in the CDR3. For the CDR3, the DNA is TGTGCCAGCACCTGGACAGAGTCCTACGAGCAGTACTTC. Translating it yields CASTWTESYEQYF.

The V and J genes are TRBV4-2 and TRBJ1-4, with 7 bases lining up with TRBD1. The germline V gene encodes CDR1 LGHNA and CDR2 YNFKEQ. J was trimmed by 2 bases and V by 3 bases; bases with no gene match: 6. There are 16 residues in the CDR3. The CDR3 region is CASSQYPQGTNEKLFF. As DNA, the CDR3 is TGTGCCAGCAGCCAGTACCCACAGGGGACTAATGAAAAACTGTTTTTT.

On this clone: At one of its ends the junction is not consistent with the germline gene, which may arise from a read error. This chain links TRBV7-9 with TRBJ1-1; the D is unclear. Germline V CDR1 and CDR2: SEHNR, FQNEAQ (reference sequence). The CDR3 loop spans 12 amino acids. CDR3 protein: CSSTLMNTEAFF. CDR3 nucleotide sequence: TGTTCCAGCACCCTAATGAACACTGAAGCTTTCTTT.

J is TRBJ2-7 and V is TRBV6-5; D is perhaps TRBD1 (7 bases). Germline CDR1 reads MNHEY; CDR2 reads SVGAGI. Trimming cost V 2 bases and J 9 bases, with 11 bases left between them. The CDR3 covers 12 residues. The CDR3 nucleotides are TGTGCCAGCAGTTACCAGGGGGGCGGGCAGTACTTC. Protein product: CASSYQGGGQYF.

This chain joins TRBV25-1 and TRBJ2-1; 9 bases fit TRBD2. V gave up 10 bases and J gave up 6 bases; unmatched junction bases: 4. In germline, CDR1 is MGHDK, CDR2 SYGVNS. The CDR3 length is 12 residues. The CDR3 bases are TGTGCCACTAGCGGGGCTGGCAATGAGCAGTTCTTC. Translating it yields CATSGAGNEQFF.

This chain's CDR3 is CSVDAGTAQETQYF. CDR3 nucleotides: TGCAGCGTTGACGCCGGGACAGCCCAAGAGACCCAGTACTTC. This chain uses TRBV29-1 with TRBJ2-5, with 7 positions matching TRBD1. The ends lost 3 bases at V and 1 base at J; junction bases unmatched: 5. Germline V CDR1 and CDR2: SQVTM, ANQGSEA. The CDR3 is 14 amino acids.

This chain uses TRBV7-6 with TRBJ2-5; TRBD1 aligns across 10 bases. The DNA end is more similar to TRBJ2-7, so the J call may be wrong. Germline V gene data show CDR1 as SGHVS and CDR2 as FNYEAQ. The CDR3 has 14 amino acids. The CDR3 sequence: CASSRDRGLYEQYF. CDR3 DNA: TGTGCCAGCAGCCGTGACAGGGGGCTATACGAGCAGTACTTC.

The chain has TRBV28 and TRBJ1-2, with D possibly being TRBD1 (5 bases). Germline CDR1 reads MDHEN; CDR2 reads SYDVKM. V lost 3 bases, J lost 5 bases, and 7 bases lay in between. The CDR3 is made up of 12 amino acids. The CDR3: CASSFGGYGYTF. The CDR3 DNA follows: TGTGCCAGCAGTTTCGGGGGTTATGGCTACACCTTC.

The rearrangement links TRBV19 to TRBJ2-7, with 9 bases that match TRBD2. The CDR3 spans 17 residues. CDR1 and CDR2 from the germline V gene are LNHDA and SQIVND (reference sequence). Losses at the gene ends were 3 bases for V and 6 bases for J; bases not matched to a gene: 15. The CDR3 bases are TGTGCCAGTAGTATGAGGAGGAATAGCGGGAGCGTCCGCGAGCAGTACTTC. Translating it yields CASSMRRNSGSVREQYF.

The V gene is TRBV5-1, the J gene TRBJ2-1; D is unclear. CDR1 is SGHRS and CDR2 is YFSETQ in the germline V gene. The CDR3 loop spans 16 amino acids. V gave up 0 bases and J gave up 4 bases, with 14 bases separating them. The CDR3 is CASSLVVQKSYNEQFF. In DNA, the CDR3 is TGCGCCAGCAGCTTGGTGGTCCAGAAATCGTACAATGAGCAGTTCTTC.

The genes are TRBV6-1 and TRBJ2-1, with D maybe TRBD1 (6 bases). The germline V gene has CDR1 MNHNS and CDR2 SASEGT. The V end was cut by 6 bases, the J end by 2 bases, with 14 bases between. CDR3 length: 15 amino acids. The CDR3 here is CASSWNRATYNEQFF. The CDR3 bases are TGTGCCAGCAGCTGGAACAGGGCGACCTACAATGAGCAGTTCTTC.

The chain couples TRBV7-9 to TRBJ1-2; perhaps TRBD1 as D (6 bases). Germline V gives CDR1 SEHNR, CDR2 FQNEAQ (reference sequence). The CDR3 consists of 14 residues. V lost 0 bases and J 4 bases, leaving 9 bases between the germline ends. The CDR3 region has the DNA TGTGCCAGCAGCTTAGCCCAGGGGAGCTATGGCTACACCTTC. This translates into CASSLAQGSYGYTF.

This chain joins TRBV18 and TRBJ2-5, with D tentatively TRBD2 (5 bases). Germline values: CDR1 KGHSH, CDR2 LQKENI. The CDR3 loop spans 16 amino acids. V dropped 6 bases and J dropped 5 bases, with 22 bases sitting between them. This chain's CDR3 is CASSPRGEGTEETQYF. Here the CDR3 DNA reads TGTGCCAGCTCCCCAAGAGGAGAGGGAACGGAGGAGACCCAGTACTTC.

The chain carries TRBV4-1 and TRBJ1-5; D not resolved. The CDR3 sequence is 13 residues long. V shed 0 bases and J shed 7 bases, with 7 bases lying between them. Germline-derived CDR1 and CDR2 are MGHRA and YSYEKL. CDR3 bases: TGCGCCAGCAGCCAAGATCTAGCGCAGCCCCAGCATTTT. Translation: CASSQDLAQPQHF.